The 28 T cell receptor beta chains reported below all come from one sample, sequenced in a study of T cell responses to AZD1222 COVID-19 vaccine. Method: immunoSEQ multiplex PCR; TCRdb's copy keeps in-frame clones and lacks some. The table has about 150,000 clones, about 87% seen once; the top ten hold 3.1%. The material sequenced was peripheral blood, taken on day 0 of AZD1222 vaccination. These receptors were obtained from an adult in good health.

The V call is TRBV7-3, the J call TRBJ1-5, with 7 nucleotides matching TRBD1. The CDR3 is 13 amino acids. V shed 6 bases, J shed 3 bases, and the junction held 2 bases outside the gene matches. CDR1 SGHTA and CDR2 FQGTGA come from the germline V gene. Written as DNA, the CDR3 is TGTGCCAGCAGTACAGGGGCCAATCAGCCCCAGCATTTT. Translating gives CASSTGANQPQHF. Combining the CDR3 with reference TRBV7-3 and TRBJ1-5 gives the whole variable domain GAGVSQTPSNKVTEKGKYVELRCDPISGHTALYWYRQSLGQGPEFLIYFQGTGAADDSGLPNDRFFAVRPEGSVSTLKIQRTERGDSAVYLCASSTGANQPQHFGDGTRLSIL.

This chain uses TRBV7-9 with TRBJ2-1; D not resolved. The length of the CDR3 is 14 residues. The germline V gene has CDR1 SEHNR and CDR2 FQNEAQ (reference sequence). V lost 4 bases to trimming and J lost 6 bases, with 13 bases between them. The CDR3 DNA sequence: TGTGCCAGCAGCTCCCCAGGTATAGGCAATGAGCAGTTCTTC. This codes for CASSSPGIGNEQFF.

CDR3 protein: CASSPGNYGYTF. The CDR3 DNA sequence: TGTGCCAGCAGCCCCGGGAACTATGGCTACACCTTC. This chain connects TRBV28 to TRBJ1-2; D gene ambiguous. V lost 6 bases to trimming and J lost 2 bases, with 7 bases between them. Germline V CDR1 and CDR2: MDHEN, SYDVKM. The CDR3 runs to 12 residues.

This clone has more than one count but fewer than ten. The chain is built from TRBV7-9 and TRBJ2-1; D is unresolved. V lost 2 bases and J 15 bases, leaving 11 bases between the germline ends. CDR1 and CDR2 (germline): SEHNR, FQNEAQ (reference sequence). This CDR3 region has 11 residues. This CDR3 reads CASSLRLHPFF. The CDR3 DNA sequence: TGTGCCAGCAGCTTAAGACTTCATCCGTTCTTC.

V gene TRBV5-5 combines with J gene TRBJ2-3; TRBD2 matches at 9 bases. The CDR3 is 17 amino acids. The germline V gene encodes CDR1 SGHKS and CDR2 YYEKEE (reference sequence). Germline trimming cut 0 bases from V and 2 bases from J; bases unmatched to any gene: 7. CDR3 sequence: CASSLDAGGLFTDTQYF. The CDR3 DNA sequence: TGTGCCAGCAGCTTGGATGCGGGGGGGCTTTTCACAGATACGCAGTATTTT.

Only one count was recorded for this clone. The chain combines TRBV5-1 with TRBJ2-2; D is unresolved. Between the trimmed V and J ends, which lost 4 bases and 3 bases, there was a span of 7 bases. The CDR3 has 13 residues. Germline V CDR1 and CDR2: SGHRS, YFSETQ. CDR3 region: CASSRTDTGELFF. The CDR3 nucleotides read TGCGCCAGCAGCCGGACGGACACCGGGGAGCTGTTTTTT.

The chain combines TRBV7-2 with TRBJ2-4; TRBD1 is a possible D gene (5 bases). This CDR3 is built from 16 residues. V was cut by 4 bases and J by 5 bases, with 18 bases left in between. The V gene's germline CDR1 is SGHTA and CDR2 FQGNSA. CDR3 in DNA: TGTGCCAGCAGCTCGCACAGGCCGGGTGAAGAAAACATTCAGTACTTC. Protein product: CASSSHRPGEENIQYF.

The J gene is TRBJ2-7, the V gene TRBV20-1; possibly TRBD1 for D (6 bases). Germline V CDR1 and CDR2: DFQATT, SNEGSKA (reference sequence). V was trimmed by 3 bases and J by 3 bases, leaving 12 bases between them. The CDR3 is 13 residues long. Here the CDR3 reads CSASTGSHYEQYF. CDR3 coding DNA: TGCAGTGCTAGTACAGGGTCCCACTACGAGCAGTACTTC.

The chain has TRBV6-5 and TRBJ1-5; no clear D. From germline, CDR1 is MNHEY and CDR2 SVGAGI. This CDR3 spans 13 amino acids. The ends were cut back, 8 bases at V and 7 bases at J, with 15 bases in the middle. The CDR3 nucleotides read TGTGCCAGCGTCCGAGACATGGGACAGCCCCAGCATTTT. This codes for CASVRDMGQPQHF.

The CDR3 region is CASSPVAEIYYEQYF. In DNA, the CDR3 is TGTGCCAGCTCACCTGTGGCGGAGATTTACTACGAGCAGTACTTC. V and J are TRBV18 and TRBJ2-7; D unclear. V was trimmed by 3 bases and J by 3 bases, leaving 15 bases between them. The CDR3 covers 15 residues. Germline V gives CDR1 KGHSH, CDR2 LQKENI.

The genes are TRBV6-5 and TRBJ2-7; D may match TRBD1 or TRBD2 (7 bases each). V lost 5 bases and J lost 5, with 16 bases in between. The CDR3 covers 14 residues. Germline assignment: CDR1 MNHEY and CDR2 SVGAGI. CDR3 bases: TGTGCCAGCAGTCTCTCAGGGGGGGGCAACGAGCAGTACTTC. The encoded protein is CASSLSGGGNEQYF.

This clone has more than one count but fewer than ten. The chain combines TRBV27 with TRBJ2-1; D not certain. Germline V gene lookup returns CDR1 MNHEY and CDR2 SMNVEV (reference sequence). The CDR3 consists of 15 residues. With 2 bases removed from V and 5 bases from J, the gap between germline ends came to 13 bases. This CDR3 is CASSLRITANNEQFF. The CDR3 coding sequence is TGTGCCAGCAGTTTAAGGATAACAGCCAACAATGAGCAGTTCTTC.

The chain carries TRBV5-8 and TRBJ1-2; 7 bases line up with TRBD1. V shed 1 base and J 8 bases; nucleotides not matched to a gene: 14. Germline-derived CDR1 and CDR2 are SGHTS and YDEGEE. CDR3 length: 16 amino acids. DNA for the CDR3: TGTGCCAGCAGCTTGCCCGTGGGCCCAGGGGGTGAAGGCTACACCTTC. Translating gives CASSLPVGPGGEGYTF.

The V call is TRBV19, the J call TRBJ2-7, with TRBD1 matching 10 bases. The CDR3 is 16 residues long. V gave up 2 bases and J gave up 3 bases; unmatched junction bases: 7. CDR1 LNHDA and CDR2 SQIVND come from the germline V gene (reference sequence). The CDR3 loop reads CASSIRRTGGDYEQYF. The CDR3 coding sequence is TGTGCCAGTAGTATACGACGGACAGGGGGTGACTACGAGCAGTACTTC.

The chain employs TRBV6-5 and TRBJ2-3; D gene unclear. This CDR3 contains 14 residues. The germline V and J ends were trimmed by 6 bases and 1 base, with 11 bases remaining between them. Germline V gene lookup returns CDR1 MNHEY and CDR2 SVGAGI. DNA of the CDR3: TGTGCCAGCAGAAACACCCGGGGCACAGATACGCAGTATTTT. It translates to CASRNTRGTDTQYF.

In this sample, this clone turned up once. The genes are TRBV27 and TRBJ2-7; 7 nucleotides line up with TRBD1. Germline values: CDR1 MNHEY, CDR2 SMNVEV (reference sequence). The CDR3 contains 18 residues. The trim removed 2 bases at V and 0 bases at J, leaving 13 bases unmatched. The CDR3 DNA follows: TGTGCCAGCAGTTTAACCAGAAGGGGGCAGGTCAACTCCTACGAGCAGTACTTC. This sequence encodes CASSLTRRGQVNSYEQYF.

The chain links TRBV15 to TRBJ2-7, with 10 bases fitting TRBD2. This CDR3 spans 16 amino acids. J gave up 2 bases and V 0 bases, and 4 bases lay outside the gene matches. Germline assignment: CDR1 LNHNV and CDR2 YYDKDF (reference sequence). The CDR3 here is CATSRDRTSGTYEQYF. DNA for the CDR3: TGTGCCACCAGCAGAGACAGGACTAGCGGTACCTACGAGCAGTACTTC.

This chain links TRBV7-2 with TRBJ2-5; TRBD2 is a possible D gene (5 bases). With 5 bases removed from V and 1 base from J, the gap between germline ends came to 14 bases. Germline assignment: CDR1 SGHTA and CDR2 FQGNSA. This CDR3 spans 15 amino acids. CDR3: CASSPRGPLQETQYF. In DNA, the CDR3 is TGTGCCAGCAGCCCCCGCGGGCCTCTCCAAGAGACCCAGTACTTC.

The chain combines TRBV4-1 with TRBJ1-6; 9 nucleotides line up with TRBD1. This CDR3 contains 20 residues. V gave up 0 bases and J gave up 9 bases; unmatched junction bases: 18. Germline CDR1 is MGHRA and CDR2 is YSYEKL. The chain's CDR3 is CASSQDPPGQGVVWSSPLHF. CDR3 in DNA: TGCGCCAGCAGCCAAGACCCACCGGGACAGGGAGTGGTGTGGAGTTCACCCCTCCACTTT.

The CDR3: CASRTGTGSPSSYNSPLHF. The CDR3 bases are TGTGCCAGCAGAACCGGGACAGGGTCCCCGAGCTCCTATAATTCACCCCTCCACTTT. The chain joins TRBV27 to TRBJ1-6, with 9 bases fitting TRBD1. V shed 6 bases, J shed 0 bases, and the junction held 12 bases outside the gene matches. Germline lookup yields CDR1 MNHEY and CDR2 SMNVEV (reference sequence). The CDR3 extends over 19 amino acids.

This CDR3 reads CASSPGTPKGEQYF. The DNA of the CDR3 is TGTGCCAGCAGCCCCGGGACCCCGAAAGGGGAGCAGTACTTC. This chain joins TRBV7-9 and TRBJ2-7; D is tentatively TRBD1 or TRBD2 (5 bases each). CDR3 size: 14 residues. Germline V gene sequence: CDR1 SEHNR, CDR2 FQNEAQ (reference sequence). V was cut by 5 bases and J by 7 bases, with 18 bases left in between.

The chain has TRBV6-2 or TRBV6-3 and TRBJ1-6; D not certain. V lost 6 bases and J 2 bases, leaving 11 bases between the germline ends. This CDR3 is 15 amino acids long. Per germline, CDR1 MNHEY and CDR2 SVGEGT. This chain's CDR3 is CASSRILAYNSPLHF. The DNA for the CDR3 is TGTGCCAGCAGCAGGATACTCGCCTATAATTCACCCCTCCACTTT.

The chain joins TRBV5-6 to TRBJ2-7, with D possibly being TRBD1 (6 bases). With 4 bases removed from V and 1 base from J, the gap between germline ends came to 9 bases. This CDR3 has 13 amino acids. Germline lookup yields CDR1 SGHDT and CDR2 YYEEEE. The CDR3 here is CASSPDRSYEQYF. CDR3 DNA: TGTGCCAGCAGCCCCGACAGGTCCTACGAGCAGTACTTC.

The J gene is TRBJ2-7, the V gene TRBV5-1; no definite D call. CDR3 length: 13 residues. V was pared by 4 bases and J by 0 bases, with 8 bases between. Germline-derived CDR1 and CDR2 are SGHRS and YFSETQ. The CDR3 reads CASSKQSSYEQYF. As DNA, the CDR3 is TGCGCCAGCAGCAAGCAGAGCTCCTACGAGCAGTACTTC.

This chain connects TRBV13 to TRBJ2-7; TRBD1 might be the D (6 bases). The CDR3 loop spans 13 amino acids. Per germline, CDR1 PRHDT and CDR2 FYEKMQ (reference sequence). The V end was cut by 3 bases, the J end by 3 bases, with 9 bases between. The CDR3 nucleotides read TGTGCCAGCAGCTTTGGACAGAACTACGAGCAGTACTTC. The encoded protein is CASSFGQNYEQYF.

The V gene is TRBV27, the J gene TRBJ2-1; D may correspond to TRBD1 or TRBD2 (5 bases each). Trimming pared 5 bases from V and 5 bases from J, leaving 19 bases between. This CDR3 has 16 amino acids. Germline assignment: CDR1 MNHEY and CDR2 SMNVEV (reference sequence). The CDR3: CASSPRDPRGNNEQFF. CDR3 in DNA: TGTGCCAGCAGTCCCCGGGACCCTCGAGGGAACAATGAGCAGTTCTTC.

This rearrangement joins TRBV7-2 to TRBJ2-5; 8 nucleotides line up with TRBD1. V shed 5 bases and J 5 bases; nucleotides not matched to a gene: 7. The CDR3 contains 14 residues. Germline CDR1 reads SGHTA; CDR2 reads FQGNSA. The DNA of the CDR3 is TGTGCCAGCAGCCCGGACAGGGCATCGGAGACCCAGTACTTC. Its protein product is CASSPDRASETQYF.

The chain is built from TRBV4-1 and TRBJ2-2; tentatively, D is TRBD2 (5 bases). Deletions cut 0 bases from V and 13 bases from J, with 12 bases between. The germline CDR1 and CDR2 sequences are MGHRA and YSYEKL. CDR3 length: 13 amino acids. CDR3 DNA: TGCGCCAGCAGCCAAGATCGTCGGGGAGCGCTGTTTTTT. Translated, it gives CASSQDRRGALFF.